The 17 T cell receptor beta chains below all came from one sample that was sequenced in a study of cytomegalovirus exposure and HLA in healthy donors. Clones were read by immunoSEQ multiplex PCR, and TCRdb kept only the in-frame ones, dropping some. The sample lists about 330,000 clones, 87% occurring once. Material: PBMCs. The source of these receptors is a woman aged 25 to 39 in good health and CMV-seropositive.

This sequence joins TRBV18 and TRBJ1-4; the D is unclear. From germline, CDR1 is KGHSH and CDR2 LQKENI. The CDR3 runs to 13 residues. V lost 6 bases and J lost 3, with 8 bases in between. The CDR3 nucleotides are TGTGCCAGCTCTAACGGACCTAATGAAAAACTGTTTTTT. Translation: CASSNGPNEKLFF.

The chain is built from TRBV4-1 and TRBJ2-3; a possible D gene is TRBD2 (6 bases). The germline gives CDR1 MGHRA, CDR2 YSYEKL. The CDR3 is 12 amino acids. With 8 bases removed from V and 3 bases from J, the gap between germline ends came to 9 bases. This CDR3 is CASEGRTDTQYF. The CDR3 DNA follows: TGCGCCAGCGAGGGGAGGACAGATACGCAGTATTTT.

The sample holds one count of this clone. The rearrangement links TRBV5-6 to TRBJ2-7; TRBD1 aligns across 9 bases. The CDR3 runs to 15 residues. V lost 4 bases, J lost 3 bases, and 8 bases stayed unmatched. Germline V gene sequence: CDR1 SGHDT, CDR2 YYEEEE. The CDR3 DNA is TGTGCCAGCAGCGAACGCGGGACAGGGATCTACGAGCAGTACTTC. Translation: CASSERGTGIYEQYF. Together with reference TRBV5-6 and TRBJ2-7, the CDR3 gives the full variable domain: DAGVTQSPTHLIKTRGQQVTLRCSPKSGHDTVSWYQQALGQGPQFIFQYYEEEERQRGNFPDRFSGHQFPNYSSELNVNALLLGDSALYLCASSERGTGIYEQYFGPGTRLTVT.

The V and J genes are TRBV30 and TRBJ1-3; 7 bases match TRBD1. CDR1 is GTSNPN and CDR2 is SVGIG in the germline V gene (reference sequence). Unmatched junction bases numbered 6, after V lost 4 bases and J lost 0 bases. The CDR3 spans 15 residues. CDR3: CAWTGTVYSGNTIYF. CDR3 DNA sequence: TGTGCCTGGACCGGGACAGTTTACTCTGGAAACACCATATATTTT. The full variable domain, in which reference TRBV30 and TRBJ1-3 provide the parts outside the CDR3, is SQTIHQWPATLVQPVGSPLSLECTVEGTSNPNLYWYRQAAGRGLQLLFYSVGIGQISSEVPQNLSASRPQDRQFILSSKKLLLSDSGFYLCAWTGTVYSGNTIYFGEGSWLTVV.

Only a few counts were recorded for this clone. This chain uses TRBV5-6 with TRBJ2-1; weak D call: TRBD1 (6 bases). CDR1 and CDR2 from the germline V gene are SGHDT and YYEEEE. The V and J ends lost 7 bases and 8 bases respectively, with 16 bases between them. The CDR3 covers 13 residues. CDR3 in DNA: TGTGCCAGCTCTGGACAGCTAAGTGATGAGCAGTTCTTC. Translating it yields CASSGQLSDEQFF.

The gene calls are TRBV28 and TRBJ2-7; D assignment may be TRBD1 or TRBD2 (5 bases each). The V end lost 8 bases, the J end lost 2 bases, and 19 bases lay between the germline ends. CDR1 and CDR2 from the germline V gene are MDHEN and SYDVKM. This CDR3 is built from 15 residues. CDR3 residues: CASSFLGEPPYEQYF. The CDR3 DNA sequence: TGTGCCAGCTCTTTTTTGGGGGAGCCCCCCTACGAGCAGTACTTC.

This chain uses TRBV30 with TRBJ2-5; D remains ambiguous. The germline V gene encodes CDR1 GTSNPN and CDR2 SVGIG (reference sequence). Trimming pared 0 bases from V and 7 bases from J, leaving 12 bases between. This CDR3 is built from 13 residues. CDR3 protein: CAWSVGRSGTQYF. CDR3 DNA sequence: TGTGCCTGGAGTGTAGGAAGATCTGGGACCCAGTACTTC.

The rearrangement links TRBV27 to TRBJ2-7; TRBD2 is a possible D gene (5 bases). This CDR3 spans 13 amino acids. Germline loops: CDR1 MNHEY, CDR2 SMNVEV (reference sequence). Trimming pared 5 bases from V and 2 bases from J, leaving 10 bases between. CDR3 region: CASSRGTAYEQYF. CDR3 DNA sequence: TGTGCCAGCAGTCGGGGTACCGCCTACGAGCAGTACTTC.

The table lists this clone with a count of one. The gene calls are TRBV4-2 and TRBJ2-2, with D possibly being TRBD1 or TRBD2 (6 bases each). V was cut by 0 bases and J by 7 bases, with 12 bases left in between. The germline V gene encodes CDR1 LGHNA and CDR2 YNFKEQ. The CDR3 spans 15 residues. The CDR3 DNA reads as TGTGCCAGCAGCCAAGAGTGGGGGGACATCGGGGAGCTGTTTTTT. It codes for CASSQEWGDIGELFF.

The rearrangement joins TRBV7-8 to TRBJ2-6; D is possibly TRBD2 (7 bases). The germline V gene encodes CDR1 SGHVS and CDR2 FQNEAQ. With 2 bases removed from V and 2 bases from J, the gap between germline ends came to 28 bases. The CDR3 runs to 22 residues. The CDR3 bases are TGTGCCAGCAGCTTAAAGCGGGGCAGGGGTGGCCCCGGTAGCGCTGGGGCCAACGTCCTGACTTTC. This encodes CASSLKRGRGGPGSAGANVLTF.

This clone has a handful of counts. The genes are TRBV30 and TRBJ1-5; maybe TRBD1 (6 bases). Germline V gives CDR1 GTSNPN, CDR2 SVGIG (reference sequence). This CDR3 is 15 amino acids long. With 0 bases removed from V and 3 bases from J, the gap between germline ends came to 12 bases. The CDR3 nucleotides read TGTGCCTGGAGTGTGCAGGGGATACTCAATCAGCCCCAGCATTTT. This encodes CAWSVQGILNQPQHF.

The chain joins TRBV5-6 to TRBJ2-7; 9 nucleotides agree with TRBD1. V was clipped by 6 bases and J by 3 bases; unmatched bases: 4. From germline, CDR1 is SGHDT and CDR2 YYEEEE. The CDR3 has 13 amino acids. CDR3 protein: CASNPDRGYEQYF. The CDR3 region has the DNA TGTGCCAGCAACCCGGACAGGGGCTACGAGCAGTACTTC.

The chain employs TRBV28 and TRBJ1-2, with D maybe TRBD1 (6 bases). V gave up 6 bases and J gave up 4 bases, with 9 bases separating them. Looked up from germline, CDR1 is MDHEN and CDR2 is SYDVKM. The CDR3 loop spans 12 amino acids. For the CDR3, the DNA is TGTGCCAGCAGACAGGGATCCTATGGCTACACCTTC. This translates into CASRQGSYGYTF.

V is TRBV7-9 and J is TRBJ2-7; D is possibly TRBD2 (5 bases). Germline V lookup: CDR1 SEHNR, CDR2 FQNEAQ (reference sequence). The CDR3 is 13 residues long. V was pared by 6 bases and J by 6 bases, with 15 bases between. The DNA for the CDR3 is TGTGCCAGCAGTCCTGTTGCGGGCCCCGAGCAGTACTTC. Translation gives CASSPVAGPEQYF.

This clone was observed a few times. This chain uses TRBV27 with TRBJ2-7; possibly TRBD2 for D (5 bases). Trimming took 8 bases from V and 2 from J, leaving 10 bases between them. Per the germline V gene, CDR1 is MNHEY and CDR2 is SMNVEV (reference sequence). This CDR3 is built from 12 residues. CDR3 in DNA: TGTGCCAGCCCGGACTTAGCCTACGAGCAGTACTTC. As protein: CASPDLAYEQYF.

This clone was recorded at least ten times. The rearrangement uses TRBV7-9 and TRBJ1-2; maybe TRBD1 (5 bases). Germline values: CDR1 SEHNR, CDR2 FQNEAQ (reference sequence). CDR3 size: 16 residues. V lost 3 bases to trimming and J lost 6 bases, with 20 bases between them. DNA of the CDR3: TGTGCCAGCAGCTTGGGGGGTACAGTGGATTTTGATGGCTACACCTTC. It codes for CASSLGGTVDFDGYTF.

The chain links TRBV6-1 to TRBJ1-5; D ambiguous. Trimming removed 2 bases from V and 0 bases from J, with 11 bases in between. The CDR3 consists of 16 residues. CDR1 is MNHNS and CDR2 is SASEGT in the germline V gene. CDR3 sequence reads: CASSEPAGGSNQPQHF. Written as DNA, the CDR3 is TGTGCCAGCAGTGAACCGGCAGGCGGTAGCAATCAGCCCCAGCATTTT.